This record concerns one T cell receptor (beta chain) sequence. The CDR3 contains 12 residues. Unmatched junction bases numbered 5, after V lost 6 bases and J lost 9 bases. Germline V gene data show CDR1 as LNHDA and CDR2 as SQIVND (reference sequence). The data were obtained in a study of blood T cell repertoires in COVID-19. Study overall: There were acute and convalescent COVID-19 samples, and they came from the United States, Italy and Spain.

TCRdb's copy holds only in-frame clones and misses some; the assay was immunoSEQ multiplex PCR. The profile shows around 200,000 clones, 80% to 90% of them singletons. Source material: peripheral blood. The TCR originated in a woman aged 45-60 years with acute or convalescent COVID-19. The V and J genes are TRBV19 and TRBJ2-1; 7 positions match TRBD2. The CDR3 DNA reads TGTGCCAGTAGCGGGAGGAGGACTGAGCAGTTCTTC. Translating gives CASSGRRTEQFF.